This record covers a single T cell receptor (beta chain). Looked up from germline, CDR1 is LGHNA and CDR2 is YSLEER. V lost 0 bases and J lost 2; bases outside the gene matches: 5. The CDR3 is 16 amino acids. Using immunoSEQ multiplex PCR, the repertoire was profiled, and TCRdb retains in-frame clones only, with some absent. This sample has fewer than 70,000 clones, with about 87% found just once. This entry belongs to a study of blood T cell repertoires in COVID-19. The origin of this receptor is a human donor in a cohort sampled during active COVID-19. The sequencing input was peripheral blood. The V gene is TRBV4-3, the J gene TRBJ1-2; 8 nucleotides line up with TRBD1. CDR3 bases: TGCGCCAGCAGCCAAGAAGGCGGACAGGGAAACTATGGCTACACCTTC. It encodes CASSQEGGQGNYGYTF.